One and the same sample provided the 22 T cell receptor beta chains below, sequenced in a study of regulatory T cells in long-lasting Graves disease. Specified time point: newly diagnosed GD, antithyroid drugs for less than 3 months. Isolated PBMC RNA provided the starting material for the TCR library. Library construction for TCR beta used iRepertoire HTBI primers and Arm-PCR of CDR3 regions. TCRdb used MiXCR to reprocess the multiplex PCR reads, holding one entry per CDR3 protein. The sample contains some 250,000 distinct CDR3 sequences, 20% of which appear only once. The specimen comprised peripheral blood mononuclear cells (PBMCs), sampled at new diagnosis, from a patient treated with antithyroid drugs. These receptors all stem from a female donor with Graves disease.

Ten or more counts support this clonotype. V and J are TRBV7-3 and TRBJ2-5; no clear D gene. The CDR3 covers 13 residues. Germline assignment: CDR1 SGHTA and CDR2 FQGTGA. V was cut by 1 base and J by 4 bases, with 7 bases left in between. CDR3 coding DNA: TGTGCCAGCAGCTTAAGCGCCCCAGAGACCCAGTACTTC. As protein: CASSLSAPETQYF.

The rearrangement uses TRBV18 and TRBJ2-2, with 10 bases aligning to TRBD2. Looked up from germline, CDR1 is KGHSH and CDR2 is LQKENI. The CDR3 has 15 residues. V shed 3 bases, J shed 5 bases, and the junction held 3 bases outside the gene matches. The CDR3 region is CASSPGLATTGELFF. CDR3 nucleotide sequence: TGTGCCAGCTCACCGGGACTAGCGACGACCGGGGAGCTGTTTTTT.

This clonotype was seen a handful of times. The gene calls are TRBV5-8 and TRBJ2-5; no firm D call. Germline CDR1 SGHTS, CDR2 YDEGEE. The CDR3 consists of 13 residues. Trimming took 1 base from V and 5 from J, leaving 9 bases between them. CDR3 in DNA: TGTGCCAGCAGCTTGAGTCGGCTGGAGACCCAGTACTTC. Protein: CASSLSRLETQYF. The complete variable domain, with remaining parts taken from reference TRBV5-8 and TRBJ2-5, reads EAGVTQSPTHLIKTRGQQATLRCSPISGHTSVYWYQQALGLGLQFLLWYDEGEERNRGNFPPRFSGRQFPNYSSELNVNALELEDSALYLCASSLSRLETQYFGPGTRLLVL.

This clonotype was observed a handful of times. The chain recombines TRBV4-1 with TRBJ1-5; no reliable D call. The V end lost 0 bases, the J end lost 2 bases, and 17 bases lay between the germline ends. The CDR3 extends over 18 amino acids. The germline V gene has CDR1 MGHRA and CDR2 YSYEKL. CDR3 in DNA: TGCGCCAGCAGCCAAGAGACCATCGCTGGAGTGGGCAATCAGCCCCAGCATTTT. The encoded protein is CASSQETIAGVGNQPQHF.

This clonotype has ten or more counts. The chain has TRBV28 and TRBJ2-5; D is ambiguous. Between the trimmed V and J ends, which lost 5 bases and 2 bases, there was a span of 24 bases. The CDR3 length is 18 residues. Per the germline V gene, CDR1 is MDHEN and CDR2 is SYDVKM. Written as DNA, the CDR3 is TGTGCCAGCAGTCAATCCCCGTTCACCCACAATTCACAAGAGACCCAGTACTTC. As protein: CASSQSPFTHNSQETQYF.

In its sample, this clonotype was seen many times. As DNA, the CDR3 is TGCGCCAGCAGTTCGGTACCGAACACCGGGGAGCTGTTTTTT. Translating gives CASSSVPNTGELFF. The chain couples TRBV5-1 to TRBJ2-2; D remains ambiguous. The V end was cut by 5 bases, the J end by 0 bases, with 8 bases between. Per germline, CDR1 SGHRS and CDR2 YFSETQ. The CDR3 is 14 residues long.

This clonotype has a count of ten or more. The CDR3 nucleotides are TGTGCCAGCAGTCTTGGGACAGGGAACAATCAGCCCCAGCATTTT. Its protein is CASSLGTGNNQPQHF. The J gene is TRBJ1-5, the V gene TRBV7-2; 9 bases agree with TRBD1. The CDR3 has 15 residues. The V gene's germline CDR1 is SGHTA and CDR2 FQGNSA. J gave up 3 bases and V 6 bases, and 6 bases lay outside the gene matches.

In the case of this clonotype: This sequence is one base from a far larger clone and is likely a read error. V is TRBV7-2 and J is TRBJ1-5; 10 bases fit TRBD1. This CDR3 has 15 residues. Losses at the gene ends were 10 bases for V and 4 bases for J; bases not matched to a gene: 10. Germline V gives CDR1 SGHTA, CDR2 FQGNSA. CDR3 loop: CAISERQGANQPQHF. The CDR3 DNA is TGTGCCATCAGTGAGCGACAGGGGGCGAATCAGCCCCAGCATTTT.

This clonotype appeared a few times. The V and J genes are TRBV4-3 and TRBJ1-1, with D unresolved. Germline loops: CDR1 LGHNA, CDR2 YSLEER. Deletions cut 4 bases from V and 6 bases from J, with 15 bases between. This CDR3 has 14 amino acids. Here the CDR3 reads CASSRGLGLAEAFF. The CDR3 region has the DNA TGCGCCAGCAGCCGCGGATTGGGTCTTGCTGAAGCTTTCTTT.

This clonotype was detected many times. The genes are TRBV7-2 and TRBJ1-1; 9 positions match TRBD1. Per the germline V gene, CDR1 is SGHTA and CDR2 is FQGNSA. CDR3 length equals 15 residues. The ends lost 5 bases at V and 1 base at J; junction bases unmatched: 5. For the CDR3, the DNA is TGTGCCAGCAGCCCCGGGACAGGGCAGAACACTGAAGCTTTCTTT. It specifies CASSPGTGQNTEAFF.

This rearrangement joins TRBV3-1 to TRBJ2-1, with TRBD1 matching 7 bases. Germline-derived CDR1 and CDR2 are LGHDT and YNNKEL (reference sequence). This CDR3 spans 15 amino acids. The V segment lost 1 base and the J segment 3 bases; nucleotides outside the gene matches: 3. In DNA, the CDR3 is TGTGCCAGCAGCCAAGGGGGGACAGTCTACAATGAGCAGTTCTTC. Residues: CASSQGGTVYNEQFF.

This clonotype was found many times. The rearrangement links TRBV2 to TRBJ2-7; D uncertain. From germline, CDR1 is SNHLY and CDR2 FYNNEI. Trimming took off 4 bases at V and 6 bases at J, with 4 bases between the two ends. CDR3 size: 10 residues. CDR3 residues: CASSGIEQYF. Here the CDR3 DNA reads TGTGCCAGCAGTGGGATCGAGCAGTACTTC. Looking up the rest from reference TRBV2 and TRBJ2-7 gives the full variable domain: EPEVTQTPSHQVTQMGQEVILRCVPISNHLYFYWYRQILGQKVEFLVSFYNNEISEKSEIFDDQFSVERPDGSNFTLKIRSTKLEDSAMYFCASSGIEQYFGPGTRLTVT.

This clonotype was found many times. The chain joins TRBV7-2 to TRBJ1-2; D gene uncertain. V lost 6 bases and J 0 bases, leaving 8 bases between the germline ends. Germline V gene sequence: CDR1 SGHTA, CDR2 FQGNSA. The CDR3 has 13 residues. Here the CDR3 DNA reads TGTGCCAGCAGTCTGGACGCTAACTATGGCTACACCTTC. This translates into CASSLDANYGYTF.

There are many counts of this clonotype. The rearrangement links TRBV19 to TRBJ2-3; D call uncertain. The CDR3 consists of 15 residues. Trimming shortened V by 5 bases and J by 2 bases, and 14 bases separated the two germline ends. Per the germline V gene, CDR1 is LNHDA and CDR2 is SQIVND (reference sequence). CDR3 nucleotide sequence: TGTGCCAGTAGTCCTACTCCTTTAAACACAGATACGCAGTATTTT. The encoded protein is CASSPTPLNTDTQYF.

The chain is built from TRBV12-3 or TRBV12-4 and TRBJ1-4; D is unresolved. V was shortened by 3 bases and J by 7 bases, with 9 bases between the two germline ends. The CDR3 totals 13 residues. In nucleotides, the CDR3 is TGTGCCAGCAGTTTGGACCCGACTGAAAAACTGTTTTTT. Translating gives CASSLDPTEKLFF.

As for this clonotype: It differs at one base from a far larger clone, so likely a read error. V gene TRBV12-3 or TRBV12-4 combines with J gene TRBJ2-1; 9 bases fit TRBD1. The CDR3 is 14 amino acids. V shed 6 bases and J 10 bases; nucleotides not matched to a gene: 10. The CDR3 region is CASRRGQGSYEQFF. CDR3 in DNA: TGTGCCAGCAGGAGGGGACAGGGTTCCTACGAGCAGTTCTTC.

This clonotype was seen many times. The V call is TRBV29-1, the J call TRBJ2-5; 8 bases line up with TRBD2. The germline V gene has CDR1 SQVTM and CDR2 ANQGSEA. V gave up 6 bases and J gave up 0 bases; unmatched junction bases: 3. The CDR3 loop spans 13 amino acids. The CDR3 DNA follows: TGCAGCGTGGAACTAGCGGACCAAGAGACCCAGTACTTC. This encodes CSVELADQETQYF. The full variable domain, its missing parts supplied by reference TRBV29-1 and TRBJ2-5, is SAVISQKPSRDICQRGTSLTIQCQVDSQVTMMFWYRQQPGQSLTLIATANQGSEATYESGFVIDKFPISRPNLTFSTLTVSNMSPEDSSIYLCSVELADQETQYFGPGTRLLVL.

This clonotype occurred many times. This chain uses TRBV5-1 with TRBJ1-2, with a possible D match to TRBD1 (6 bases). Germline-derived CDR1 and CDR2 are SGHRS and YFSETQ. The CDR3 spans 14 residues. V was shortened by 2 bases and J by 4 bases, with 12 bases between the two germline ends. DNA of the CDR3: TGCGCCAGCAGCTTTCAGGACAGTCGCTATGGCTACACCTTC. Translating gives CASSFQDSRYGYTF.

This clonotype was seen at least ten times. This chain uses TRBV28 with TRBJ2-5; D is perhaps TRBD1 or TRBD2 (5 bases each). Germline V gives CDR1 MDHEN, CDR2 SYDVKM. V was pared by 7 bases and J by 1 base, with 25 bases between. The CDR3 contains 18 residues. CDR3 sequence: CASKKHRVTGRLQETQYF. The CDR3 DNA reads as TGTGCCAGCAAAAAACATCGGGTGACGGGGCGCCTCCAAGAGACCCAGTACTTC. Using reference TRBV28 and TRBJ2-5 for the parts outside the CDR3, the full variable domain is DVKVTQSSRYLVKRTGEKVFLECVQDMDHENMFWYRQDPGLGLRLIYFSYDVKMKEKGDIPEGYSVSREKKERFSLILESASTNQTSMYLCASKKHRVTGRLQETQYFGPGTRLLVL.

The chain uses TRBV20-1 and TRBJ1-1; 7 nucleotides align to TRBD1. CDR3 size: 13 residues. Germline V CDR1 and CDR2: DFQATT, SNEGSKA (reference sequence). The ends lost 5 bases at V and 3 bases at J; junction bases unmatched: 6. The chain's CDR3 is CSARQGGDTEAFF. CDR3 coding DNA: TGCAGTGCTCGACAGGGTGGAGACACTGAAGCTTTCTTT.

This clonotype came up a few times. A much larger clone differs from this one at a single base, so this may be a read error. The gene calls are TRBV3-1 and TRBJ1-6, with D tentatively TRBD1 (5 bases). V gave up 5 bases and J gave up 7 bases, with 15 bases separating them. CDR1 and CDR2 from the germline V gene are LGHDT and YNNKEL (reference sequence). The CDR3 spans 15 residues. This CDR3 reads CASSSQQVANSPLHF. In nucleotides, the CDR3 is TGTGCCAGCAGCAGCCAACAGGTAGCCAATTCACCCCTCCACTTT. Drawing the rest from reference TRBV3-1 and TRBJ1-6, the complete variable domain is DTAVSQTPKYLVTQMGNDKSIKCEQNLGHDTMYWYKQDSKKFLKIMFSYNNKELIINETVPNRFSPKSPDKAHLNLHINSLELGDSAVYFCASSSQQVANSPLHFGNGTRLTVT.

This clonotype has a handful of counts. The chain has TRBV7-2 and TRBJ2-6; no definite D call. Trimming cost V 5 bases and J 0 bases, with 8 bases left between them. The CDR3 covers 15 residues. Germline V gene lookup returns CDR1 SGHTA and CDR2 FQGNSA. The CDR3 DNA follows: TGTGCCAGCAGCCGGACGATCTCTGGGGCCAACGTCCTGACTTTC. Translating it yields CASSRTISGANVLTF.